Here is one T cell receptor beta chain with its context. What it binds is not known. This CDR3 is 16 amino acids long. The ends lost 2 bases at V and 5 bases at J; junction bases unmatched: 8. Germline lookup yields CDR1 MGHDK and CDR2 SYGVNS. The data are from a study of shared clonotypes between healthy human individuals. For the study at large: Plates per donor: three CD4 naive, three CD4 memory, two CD8 naive, one CD8 memory.

Several immunoSEQ 96-well plates shared each subset's DNA, each plate a replicate. Each PCR replicate from the sorted subsets contained about 200 ng DNA, which is roughly 33,000 T cell genomes. This table comes from immunoSEQ multiplex PCR, and its TCRdb copy is limited to in-frame clones, with some not included. The sample holds about 2 million clones; over 85% are singletons and the top ten take roughly 1.2%. Study-wide results and caveats: Clonotypes that were shared across a handful of donors made up roughly 5% of naive CD4 clonotypes.

Only CD45RO-negative cells positively selected for CCR7 counted as naive CD8 cells, so terminally differentiated effector memory CD45RA+ cells were excluded. The sequence was obtained from a man aged 18 to 35 in good health. Sequencing used naive CD8+ T cells sorted from blood. The genes are TRBV25-1 and TRBJ2-1, with 8 bases matching TRBD2. The CDR3: CASSEGSGSINNEQFF. The CDR3 region has the DNA TGTGCCAGCAGTGAAGGCAGCGGGAGCATAAACAATGAGCAGTTCTTC.